These 16 T cell receptor beta chains came from one sample sequenced in a study of tumor and adjacent non-tumor tissue in lung cancer (dated by TCRdb to 2016 to 2019). The protocol used for the library was multiplex PCR. The sequencing machine was an Illumina HiSeq 2500. TCRbeta libraries were constructed through three rounds of nested PCR with primers (Table S4) according to protocols adapted from ARM-PCR. Through fastp at Q25 and MiXCR, TCRdb rebuilt clones from the public reads, retaining in-frame beta chains. Rows are combined by CDR3 protein, so each entry shows the most common genes and DNA. The sample profile shows about 110,000 distinct CDR3 sequences; about 75% of them were found once. The ten largest clones capture 37% of the sample. RNA was extracted from bulk unsorted tissue and checked for quality with a NanoDrop ND-1000 and an Agilent 2100. The specimen sequenced was lung tumor tissue. These receptors were obtained from a woman in her sixties with non-small cell lung cancer.

With respect to this clonotype: This clone may be a read error of a much larger clone one base away. The chain carries TRBV30 and TRBJ1-5; a possible D gene is TRBD1 (6 bases). The DNA end is a closer match to TRBJ2-3, so the J assignment may be wrong. The germline gives CDR1 GTSNPN, CDR2 SVGIG (reference sequence). This CDR3 has 12 residues. The CDR3 DNA reads TGTGCCTGGAGTTGGGACAATCAGCCCCAGTATTTT. It encodes CAWSWDNQPQYF.

This clonotype was seen repeatedly, ten times or more. This chain uses TRBV28 with TRBJ2-2; D is ambiguous. CDR3 length equals 11 residues. V was pared by 8 bases and J by 9 bases, with 10 bases between. Germline V gene sequence: CDR1 MDHEN, CDR2 SYDVKM. The CDR3 protein is CASGWQRELFF. The CDR3 nucleotides are TGTGCCAGCGGGTGGCAGAGGGAGCTGTTTTTT.

Concerning this clonotype itself: At one of its ends the junction is not consistent with the germline gene, which may arise from a read error. The rearrangement links TRBV7-8 to TRBJ2-7; the D call may be TRBD1 or TRBD2 (6 bases each). CDR3 length: 17 amino acids. Germline assignment: CDR1 SGHVS and CDR2 FQNEAQ. In DNA form, the CDR3 reads TGTGCCAACAGCCAGGAAAGGGCCAGGGGAGGCTCCTACGAGCAGTACTTC. Protein sequence: CANSQERARGGSYEQYF. Combining the CDR3 with reference TRBV7-8 and TRBJ2-7 gives the whole variable domain GAGVSQSPRYKVAKRGQDVALRCDPISGHVSLFWYQQALGQGPEFLTYFQNEAQLDKSGLPSDRFFAERPEGSVSTLKIQRTQQEDSAVYLCANSQERARGGSYEQYFGPGTRLTVT.

Note on this clonotype: A clone one base away is much larger, so this may be a read error. The chain carries TRBV6-5 and TRBJ1-3; D possibly corresponds to TRBD1 (6 bases). Germline V gene lookup returns CDR1 MNHEY and CDR2 SVGAGI. CDR3 length: 14 amino acids. As DNA, the CDR3 is TGTACCAGCAGTTTGGCAGGGGTTGGAAACACCATATATTTT. Encoded protein: CTSSLAGVGNTIYF.

This clonotype was recorded only once. The junction departs from the called germline gene at one end, perhaps through a read error. CDR3 bases: TGTGCCAGTAGCTTTATTGGGATAGCAGCCGGGGCTTACTTT. This encodes CASSFIGIAAGAYF. The chain employs TRBV11-3 and TRBJ1-1, with a possible D match to TRBD1 (5 bases). The CDR3 sequence is 14 residues long. Per the germline V gene, CDR1 is SGHNT and CDR2 is YENEEA.

The rearrangement uses TRBV6-2 or TRBV6-3 and TRBJ2-3; 10 bases match TRBD2. The V segment lost 2 bases and the J segment 2 bases; nucleotides outside the gene matches: 10. The CDR3 loop spans 18 amino acids. Germline loops: CDR1 MNHEY, CDR2 SVGEGT. The CDR3, as DNA: TGTGCCAGCAGTTACCCTCCAATAGCGGGGGGTTCCACAGATACGCAGTATTTT. Translating gives CASSYPPIAGGSTDTQYF.

This clonotype turned up a few times. Possible read error: a much larger clone is one base away. The rearrangement uses TRBV6-2 or TRBV6-3 and TRBJ2-1, with D possibly matching TRBD1 (5 bases). This CDR3 region has 12 residues. Looked up from germline, CDR1 is MNHEY and CDR2 is SVGEGT. Written as DNA, the CDR3 is TGTGTCAGCAGTTATCAAGGGGATGAGCAGTTCTTC. Translated: CVSSYQGDEQFF.

Many counts were recorded for this clonotype. The rearrangement joins TRBV15 to TRBJ2-5; tentative D call: TRBD2 (6 bases). Looked up from germline, CDR1 is LNHNV and CDR2 is YYDKDF (reference sequence). There are 14 residues in the CDR3. Trimming removed 4 bases at V and 4 bases at J, with 13 bases between. Written as DNA, the CDR3 is TGTGCCACCAGCACCCTTGGGGGGTCAGAGACCCAGTACTTC. Encoded protein: CATSTLGGSETQYF.

As for this clonotype: A much larger clone lies a single base off, so this may be a read error. The chain combines TRBV6-2 or TRBV6-3 with TRBJ1-3; D ambiguous. Germline CDR1 reads MNHEY; CDR2 reads SVGEGT. The V gene lost 6 bases and the J gene lost 1 base, with 7 bases spanning the gap. The CDR3 sequence is 13 residues long. The CDR3 loop is CASRVVSGNTIYF. The CDR3, as DNA: TGTGCCAGCAGGGTAGTTTCTGGAAACACCATATATTTT.

Points on this clonotype: This clone may be a read error of a much larger clone one base away. This chain links TRBV5-1 with TRBJ2-1, with TRBD1 as a possible D gene (6 bases). Germline V gives CDR1 SGHRS, CDR2 YFSETQ. V lost 5 bases and J 3 bases, leaving 12 bases between the germline ends. The CDR3 has 14 amino acids. The CDR3 here is CASRRDNLYNEQFF. The CDR3, as DNA: TGCGCCAGCAGACGGGACAATCTCTACAATGAGCAGTTCTTC.

With regard to this clonotype: Since a much larger clone is just one base distant, this may be a read error. The CDR3 nucleotides are TGTGCCATCAGTGCGGTAGAACACACAGATACGCAGTATTTT. This gives the protein CAISAVEHTDTQYF. The rearrangement links TRBV10-3 to TRBJ2-3; D not certain. V gave up 4 bases and J gave up 2 bases, with 10 bases separating them. The CDR3 is made up of 14 amino acids. Germline-derived CDR1 and CDR2 are ENHRY and SYGVKD.

The gene calls are TRBV6-2 or TRBV6-3 and TRBJ1-4; the D is unclear. CDR3 size: 14 residues. V was clipped by 6 bases and J by 5 bases, with 13 bases between them. Germline values: CDR1 MNHEY, CDR2 SVGEGT. The DNA of the CDR3 is TGTGCCAGCAGCCCCGAAGATGGAAATGAAAAACTGTTTTTT. It is translated as CASSPEDGNEKLFF.

Concerning this clonotype: The junction and the germline gene differ at one end; a read error may be behind it. The chain uses TRBV11-3 and TRBJ1-4, with D hard to call. The germline V gene encodes CDR1 SGHNT and CDR2 YENEEA. The length of the CDR3 is 15 residues. CDR3 bases: TGTGCCATCAGCTTAGGAGGCCCGGCTAATGTAAAACTGTTTTTT. Amino acid sequence: CAISLGGPANVKLFF.

About this clonotype itself: At one end, the junction sequence differs from germline, possibly due to a read error. The DNA for the CDR3 is TGTGCCAGCAACTCGCTGACAAGCATGAACACTGAATCTTTCTTT. This translates into CASNSLTSMNTESFF. This chain uses TRBV5-1 with TRBJ1-1; no clear D. The V gene's germline CDR1 is SGHRS and CDR2 YFSETQ. CDR3 size: 15 residues.

The sample holds many counts of this clonotype. The chain couples TRBV10-3 to TRBJ1-2, with 8 positions matching TRBD1. The CDR3 is made up of 12 amino acids. The junction had 1 base not matched to a gene; V was cut back by 6 bases and J by 4 bases. Germline values: CDR1 ENHRY, CDR2 SYGVKD. CDR3 nucleotides: TGTGCCATCAGAGGGACAGGCTATGGCTACACCTTC. Encoded protein: CAIRGTGYGYTF.

Concerning this clonotype: No conserved phenylalanine or tryptophan ends this CDR3, so it is likely a read error. J is TRBJ1-1 and V is TRBV6-5; 10 nucleotides match TRBD1. The junction had 6 bases not matched to a gene; V was cut back by 4 bases and J by 10 bases. Germline V lookup: CDR1 MNHEY, CDR2 SVGAGI. The CDR3 is 13 amino acids. The CDR3 DNA is TGTGCCAGCAGTTTGAGACAGGGGGCGGGAGCTTTCTCT. This sequence encodes CASSLRQGAGAFS.